The sequence of this T cell receptor (beta chain) was determined in a study of identical twins. All donors comprised healthy Caucasians. This clonotype was seen ten or more times. The antigen remains unidentified. Study-wide results and limits: Modelling underestimated the level of out-of-frame TCR alpha sharing observed in monozygotic twins.

The CDR3 sequence is 13 residues long. The V and J ends lost 7 bases and 4 bases respectively, with 16 bases between them. The V gene's germline CDR1 is DFQATT and CDR2 SNEGSKA (reference sequence). Template switching, a step in the protocol, added a universal primer site, and cDNA carried unique molecular identifiers. One entry per CDR3 protein results from TCRdb running MiXCR on the 5' RACE reads. The table records about 200,000 distinct CDR3 sequences, around a tenth of them present only once. This chain joins TRBV20-1 and TRBJ1-2; D uncertain. The TCR comes from a woman aged 18-35 years in good health. Material for sequencing was memory (CD45RO+) T cells sorted from blood. CDR3 sequence reads: CSGSVWGGYGYTF. CDR3 sequence (DNA): TGCAGTGGAAGCGTCTGGGGAGGCTATGGCTACACCTTC.